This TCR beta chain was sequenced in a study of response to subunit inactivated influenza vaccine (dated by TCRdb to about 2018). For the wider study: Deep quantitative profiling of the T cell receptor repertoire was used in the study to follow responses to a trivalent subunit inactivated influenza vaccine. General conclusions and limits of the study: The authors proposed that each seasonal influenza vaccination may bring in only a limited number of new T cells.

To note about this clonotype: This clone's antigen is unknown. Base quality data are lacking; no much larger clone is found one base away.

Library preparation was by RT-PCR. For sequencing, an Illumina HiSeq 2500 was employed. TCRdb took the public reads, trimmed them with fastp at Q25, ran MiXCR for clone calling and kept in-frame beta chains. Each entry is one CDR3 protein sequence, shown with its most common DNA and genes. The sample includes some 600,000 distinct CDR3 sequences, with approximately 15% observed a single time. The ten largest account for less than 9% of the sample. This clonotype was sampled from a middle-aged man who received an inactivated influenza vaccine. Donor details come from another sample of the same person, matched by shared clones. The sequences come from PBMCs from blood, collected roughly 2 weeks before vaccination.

The DNA is as follows: TGCAGTGCTAGAGAAGGACTAGCGGGAGTGTCAGATACGCAGTATTTT. Translated, this gives CSAREGLAGVSDTQYF. Rearrangement joined TRBV20-1 to TRBJ2-3; 13 junctional bases match TRBD2. From its cysteine to its phenylalanine, the CDR3 spans 16 amino acids. Left in the record is the CDR3 DNA by itself, 48 bases read in frame from the first base. The germline V end is reduced by 0 bases and the J end by 4 bases; junction bases left unmatched: 4. For CDR1 and CDR2, the germline V gene (reference sequence) lists DFQATT and SNEGSKA.